This passage covers 20 T cell receptor beta chains from one sample sequenced in a study of Ad26.COV2.S vaccination and SARS-CoV-2 variants. Repertoires were generated with immunoSEQ multiplex PCR, while TCRdb's copy carries only in-frame clones and drops some. Among around 270,000 clones, around nine tenths were seen once, and the ten largest hold approximately 3%. Treatment indicated: about 20 received Ad26.COV2.S at low or high dose, single or two shots; about 5 received placebo; per-sample allocation not given. Each sample was drawn 63 days after the first injection (of vaccine or placebo). The specimen was peripheral blood, collected in a trial of Ad26.COV2.S vaccine versus placebo. The source of these receptors is a person between 18 and 60 years old who received the Ad26.COV2.S COVID-19 vaccine or a placebo.

This clone was found once. The chain couples TRBV5-1 to TRBJ1-1; D gene uncertain. Trimming pared 1 base from V and 4 bases from J, leaving 8 bases between. This CDR3 comprises 13 residues. CDR1 is SGHRS, CDR2 YFSETQ, per germline. CDR3 sequence (DNA): TGCGCCAGCAGCTTGAAAGGAGGCACTGAAGCTTTCTTT. Amino acid sequence: CASSLKGGTEAFF.

The CDR3 region is CASSFTGSYGYTF. The CDR3 coding sequence is TGTGCCAGCAGTTTCACGGGAAGCTATGGCTACACCTTC. This chain connects TRBV12-3 or TRBV12-4 to TRBJ1-2, with D unclear. This CDR3 has 13 residues. The germline V and J ends were trimmed by 3 bases and 4 bases, with 9 bases remaining between them.

A note on this clone: A read error may produce the germline difference seen at one junction end. CDR3 loop: CASSLALAGGRVF. The CDR3 bases are TGTGCCAGCAGCTTAGCACTAGCGGGAGGTCGGGTCTTC. The rearrangement uses TRBV11-2 and TRBJ2-1; 12 nucleotides match TRBD2. Germline loops: CDR1 SGHAT, CDR2 FQNNGV. There are 13 residues in the CDR3.

The V and J genes are TRBV6-6 and TRBJ1-2, with D maybe TRBD1 (5 bases). The CDR3 loop spans 13 amino acids. V dropped 8 bases and J dropped 8 bases, with 18 bases sitting between them. The V gene's germline CDR1 is MNHNY and CDR2 SVGAGI (reference sequence). The chain's CDR3 is CASSSRGAIGYTF. As DNA, the CDR3 is TGTGCCAGCTCGAGTAGGGGCGCGATCGGCTACACCTTC.

The chain's CDR3 is CASSLEIGEQYF. The CDR3 DNA sequence: TGTGCCAGCAGCTTAGAGATTGGAGAGCAGTACTTC. V gene TRBV7-2 combines with J gene TRBJ2-7; D gene ambiguous. V lost 1 base and J 7 bases, leaving 8 bases between the germline ends. This CDR3 is built from 12 residues. The germline CDR1 and CDR2 sequences are SGHTA and FQGNSA.

The V and J genes are TRBV6-5 and TRBJ1-6, with 9 bases lining up with TRBD1. Trimming took 8 bases from V and 9 from J; bases not matched to a gene: 8. The CDR3 extends over 14 amino acids. Germline assignment: CDR1 MNHEY and CDR2 SVGAGI. The CDR3 reads CASCPGQGRSPLHF. Here the CDR3 DNA reads TGTGCCAGCTGCCCGGGACAGGGTCGTTCACCCCTCCACTTT.

The CDR3 DNA is TGTGCCAGTAGTATGGGGGCGAGCGGTACCTACGAGCAGTACGTC. Residues: CASSMGASGTYEQYV. J is TRBJ2-7 and V is TRBV19; tentative D call: TRBD1 (6 bases). CDR1 is LNHDA, CDR2 SQIVND, per germline (reference sequence). The V end was cut by 3 bases, the J end by 2 bases, with 14 bases between. The CDR3 sequence is 15 residues long.

V is TRBV5-1 and J is TRBJ1-5; 9 bases are shared with TRBD1. The length of the CDR3 is 15 residues. Trimming removed 5 bases from V and 7 bases from J; junction bases left unmatched: 10. Germline assignment: CDR1 SGHRS and CDR2 YFSETQ. CDR3 protein: CASSPGTGIGQPQHF. DNA for the CDR3: TGCGCCAGCAGTCCCGGGACAGGGATTGGACAGCCCCAGCATTTT.

The J gene is TRBJ2-1, the V gene TRBV19, with 7 positions matching TRBD1. Unmatched junction bases numbered 6, after V lost 3 bases and J lost 1 base. CDR1 is LNHDA, CDR2 SQIVND, per germline (reference sequence). The CDR3 contains 16 residues. The CDR3 here is CASSIMVTGSYNEQFF. The CDR3 coding sequence is TGTGCCAGTAGTATCATGGTGACAGGGTCCTACAATGAGCAGTTCTTC.

As regards this clone: The sample carries other DNA sequences with the same CDR3. The chain employs TRBV6-5 and TRBJ1-2; the D is unclear. V was trimmed by 5 bases and J by 4 bases, leaving 8 bases between them. This CDR3 has 12 amino acids. Germline-derived CDR1 and CDR2 are MNHEY and SVGAGI. In DNA, the CDR3 is TGTGCCAGCAGTCCGGGTATCTATGGCTACACCTTC. Amino acids: CASSPGIYGYTF.

This clone was recorded only once. The gene calls are TRBV6-2 or TRBV6-3 and TRBJ1-1, with D possibly matching TRBD1 (6 bases). Germline V lookup: CDR1 MNHEY, CDR2 SVGEGT. The CDR3 runs to 15 residues. Deletions cut 5 bases from V and 0 bases from J, with 13 bases between. The CDR3 coding sequence is TGTGCCAGCAGTCTGCGGACAGTTTTGAACACTGAAGCTTTCTTT. Protein: CASSLRTVLNTEAFF.

The V call is TRBV10-3, the J call TRBJ1-5; D not resolved. Trimming left V 3 bases short and J 3 bases short, with 12 bases between. CDR1 is ENHRY, CDR2 SYGVKD, per germline. This CDR3 has 15 residues. As DNA, the CDR3 is TGTGCCATCAGTGAATTGGCTCTCAACAATCAGCCCCAGCATTTT. As protein: CAISELALNNQPQHF.

This chain's CDR3 is CASRQGYEQYF. CDR3 DNA sequence: TGTGCCAGTAGACAGGGTTACGAGCAGTACTTC. The rearrangement uses TRBV19 and TRBJ2-7, with a weak D call TRBD1 (6 bases). The CDR3 spans 11 residues. The V end lost 6 bases, the J end lost 4 bases, and 7 bases lay between the germline ends. Germline V lookup: CDR1 LNHDA, CDR2 SQIVND (reference sequence).

The chain links TRBV6-2 or TRBV6-3 to TRBJ2-7; D is possibly TRBD2 (5 bases). The CDR3 contains 13 residues. The germline CDR1 and CDR2 sequences are MNHEY and SVGEGT. The V end was cut by 4 bases, the J end by 6 bases, with 13 bases between. CDR3 region: CASSWEIRSEQYV. In DNA, the CDR3 is TGTGCCAGCAGTTGGGAGATACGGTCCGAGCAGTACGTC.

The CDR3 is CASSPRSDNTEAFF. The CDR3 nucleotides read TGTGCCAGCTCACCACGGAGCGATAACACTGAAGCTTTCTTT. This chain links TRBV18 with TRBJ1-1, with no clear D. V was shortened by 1 base and J by 2 bases, with 8 bases between the two germline ends. The germline CDR1 and CDR2 sequences are KGHSH and LQKENI. There are 14 residues in the CDR3.

The chain joins TRBV28 to TRBJ2-7; 8 positions match TRBD2. This CDR3 has 15 amino acids. Germline V gives CDR1 MDHEN, CDR2 SYDVKM. With V trimmed by 6 bases and J by 4 bases, 11 bases remained unmatched. CDR3 DNA sequence: TGTGCCAGCAGGAAATTACTAGCGGAGAGGTACGAGCAGTACGTC. Protein sequence: CASRKLLAERYEQYV.

This clone showed up just a few times. The CDR3 reads CASSPETRFPEQFF. CDR3 nucleotides: TGTGCCAGCAGCCCTGAGACTAGATTCCCTGAGCAGTTCTTC. The chain couples TRBV2 to TRBJ2-1; D might be TRBD2 (6 bases). The CDR3 runs to 14 residues. Trimming left V 6 bases short and J 9 bases short, with 18 bases between. Germline CDR1 SNHLY, CDR2 FYNNEI.

The chain recombines TRBV11-2 with TRBJ2-7, with 9 nucleotides matching TRBD1. From germline, CDR1 is SGHAT and CDR2 FQNNGV. The CDR3 spans 17 residues. Trimming took 1 base from V and 0 from J; bases not matched to a gene: 7. The CDR3 DNA sequence: TGTGCCAGCAGCTTAGCGACAGGGGGGTTAAGCTCCTACGAGCAGTACGTC. Its protein product is CASSLATGGLSSYEQYV.

The J gene is TRBJ1-5, the V gene TRBV7-6; 7 bases agree with TRBD1. CDR1 SGHVS and CDR2 FNYEAQ come from the germline V gene. The CDR3 has 14 amino acids. Unmatched junction bases numbered 6, after V lost 1 base and J lost 9 bases. The CDR3 region is CASSLGQGFWPQHF. The DNA of the CDR3 is TGTGCCAGCAGCTTAGGACAGGGCTTCTGGCCCCAGCATTTT.

The genes are TRBV6-2 or TRBV6-3 and TRBJ1-4; no definite D call. The CDR3 has 13 residues. The V gene's germline CDR1 is MNHEY and CDR2 SVGEGT. The V and J ends lost 2 bases and 7 bases respectively, with 8 bases between them. CDR3 protein: CASSYRGSEKLFF. The CDR3 DNA is TGTGCCAGCAGTTACAGAGGGAGTGAAAAACTGTTTTTT.